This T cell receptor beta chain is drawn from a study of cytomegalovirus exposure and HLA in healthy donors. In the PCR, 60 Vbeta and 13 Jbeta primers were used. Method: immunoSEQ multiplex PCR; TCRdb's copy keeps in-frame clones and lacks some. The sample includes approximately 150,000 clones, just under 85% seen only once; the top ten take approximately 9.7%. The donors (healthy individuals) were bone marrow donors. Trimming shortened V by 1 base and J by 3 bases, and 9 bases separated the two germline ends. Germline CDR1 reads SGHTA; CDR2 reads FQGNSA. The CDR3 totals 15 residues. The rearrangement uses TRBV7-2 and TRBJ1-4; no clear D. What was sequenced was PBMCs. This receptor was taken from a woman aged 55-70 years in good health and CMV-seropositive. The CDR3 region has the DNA TGTGCCAGCAGCTTAGGCGGGGAGGCTAATGAAAAACTGTTTTTT. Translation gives CASSLGGEANEKLFF.